One and the same sample provided the 15 T cell receptor beta chains below, sequenced in a study of vaccination effects on CD4 cells after COVID-19. Their antigen targets remain unknown. Profiled with immunoSEQ multiplex PCR; TCRdb holds only in-frame clones, not every one. The sample contains approximately 30,000 clones, approximately 72% of which appear only once. Within the ViraFEST assay, antigen-specific CD4+ T cells underwent expansion with viral peptide pools prior to sequencing. Following culture for under 12 days, CD4+ T cells were isolated. The healthy vaccine recipients, who had no prior SARS-CoV-2 infection, showed negative nucleocapsid antibodies. Sequences were derived from CD4+ T cells from PBMCs cultured with SARS-CoV-2 spike peptides, sampled before COVID-19 vaccination. The receptors derive from a human donor who received a COVID-19 vaccine.

This chain connects TRBV30 to TRBJ1-4, with a weak D call TRBD1 (5 bases). The CDR3 length is 18 residues. Germline V gene sequence: CDR1 GTSNPN, CDR2 SVGIG (reference sequence). Trimming took off 2 bases at V and 0 bases at J, with 19 bases between the two ends. CDR3: CAWSSRRELGATNEKLFF. DNA for the CDR3: TGTGCCTGGAGTTCCAGGAGAGAATTGGGGGCAACTAATGAAAAACTGTTTTTT.

The V gene is TRBV7-2, the J gene TRBJ2-1; perhaps TRBD1 as D (5 bases). V was pared by 5 bases and J by 4 bases, with 15 bases between. CDR1 and CDR2 from the germline V gene are SGHTA and FQGNSA. The CDR3 loop spans 15 amino acids. As DNA, the CDR3 is TGTGCCAGCAGCCATAGACAGTCGACTTACAATGAGCAGTTCTTC. The encoded protein is CASSHRQSTYNEQFF.

This clone was observed a handful of times. This chain links TRBV6-5 with TRBJ1-5; 10 bases fit TRBD1. After removal of 5 bases from V and 9 bases from J, the junction contained 10 bases not matched to a gene. Germline lookup yields CDR1 MNHEY and CDR2 SVGAGI. The CDR3 is 15 amino acids. This CDR3 reads CASSRDRGSPLPQHF. CDR3 nucleotides: TGTGCCAGCAGTCGGGACAGGGGATCTCCATTGCCCCAGCATTTT.

V and J are TRBV10-3 and TRBJ1-2, with 8 positions matching TRBD1. V gave up 0 bases and J gave up 6 bases; unmatched junction bases: 15. The length of the CDR3 is 18 residues. Germline values: CDR1 ENHRY, CDR2 SYGVKD. The DNA of the CDR3 is TGTGCCATCAGTGAGTCTATGGGACAGGCGGGGGCCCTTGATGGCTACACCTTC. Protein sequence: CAISESMGQAGALDGYTF.

Only a few counts were recorded for this clone. This chain joins TRBV28 and TRBJ1-1; the D gene is possibly TRBD1 (5 bases). Trimming took 9 bases from V and 3 from J, leaving 11 bases between them. The germline CDR1 and CDR2 sequences are MDHEN and SYDVKM. This CDR3 has 12 amino acids. The CDR3 is CASRTTHTEAFF. Written as DNA, the CDR3 is TGTGCCAGTCGGACAACCCACACTGAAGCTTTCTTT.

This chain joins TRBV5-1 and TRBJ2-1; D is tentatively TRBD1 or TRBD2 (6 bases each). Trimming shortened V by 3 bases and J by 0 bases, and 19 bases separated the two germline ends. CDR3 length: 18 amino acids. Per the germline V gene, CDR1 is SGHRS and CDR2 is YFSETQ. The CDR3 here is CASSSSRGGFSSYNEQFF. CDR3 DNA: TGCGCCAGCAGCTCGAGTCGAGGGGGGTTTAGCTCCTACAATGAGCAGTTCTTC.

The V and J genes are TRBV10-1 and TRBJ1-6, with 7 nucleotides matching TRBD1. The CDR3 extends over 14 amino acids. Germline V gene sequence: CDR1 WNHNN, CDR2 SYGVQD (reference sequence). V lost 3 bases to trimming and J lost 11 bases; unmatched junction nucleotides: 7. CDR3 sequence: CASSDGQEVAPLHF. The DNA of the CDR3 is TGCGCCAGCAGTGACGGACAGGAGGTCGCACCCCTCCACTTT.

The rearrangement uses TRBV6-5 and TRBJ1-1; no definite D call. V was trimmed by 6 bases and J by 1 base, leaving 9 bases between them. The CDR3 length is 13 residues. From germline, CDR1 is MNHEY and CDR2 SVGAGI. CDR3 in amino acids: CASSLGPNTEAFF. Written as DNA, the CDR3 is TGTGCCAGCAGCCTTGGGCCGAACACTGAAGCTTTCTTT.

J is TRBJ2-1 and V is TRBV5-6; the D gene is possibly TRBD1 (5 bases). Looked up from germline, CDR1 is SGHDT and CDR2 is YYEEEE. V was clipped by 3 bases and J by 9 bases, with 16 bases between them. The CDR3 has 14 amino acids. The CDR3 DNA sequence: TGTGCCAGCAGCTATGAGTCCTGGGGCGCTGAGCAGTTCTTC. Protein: CASSYESWGAEQFF.

The genes are TRBV4-1 and TRBJ2-1, with TRBD1 matching over 8 bases. Germline V gene lookup returns CDR1 MGHRA and CDR2 YSYEKL. Losses at the gene ends were 2 bases for V and 1 base for J; bases not matched to a gene: 4. The CDR3 extends over 16 amino acids. CDR3 DNA sequence: TGCGCCAGCAGCCAATTTCACAGGGGGTCCTACAATGAGCAGTTCTTC. Translated, it gives CASSQFHRGSYNEQFF.

V gene TRBV6-5 combines with J gene TRBJ1-1, with a weak D call TRBD1 (5 bases). The CDR3 has 15 amino acids. Deletions cut 6 bases from V and 1 base from J, with 15 bases between. Germline CDR1 and CDR2: MNHEY and SVGAGI. CDR3 amino acids: CASSRSGTANTEAFF. The CDR3 DNA is TGTGCCAGCAGCCGGAGCGGGACGGCGAACACTGAAGCTTTCTTT.

The CDR3 nucleotides are TGTGCCAGCAGCTTATCTGGGTCCTACGAGCAGTACTTC. Its protein is CASSLSGSYEQYF. The chain recombines TRBV11-2 with TRBJ2-7; D unclear. The V gene's germline CDR1 is SGHAT and CDR2 FQNNGV. This CDR3 comprises 13 residues. Trimming took off 2 bases at V and 1 base at J, with 6 bases between the two ends.

The chain recombines TRBV4-1 with TRBJ2-5; D not certain. The CDR3 has 14 amino acids. Looked up from germline, CDR1 is MGHRA and CDR2 is YSYEKL. V dropped 4 bases and J dropped 5 bases, with 14 bases sitting between them. CDR3 nucleotide sequence: TGCGCCAGCAGCCTGGGCCCGACCGGGGAGACCCAGTACTTC. Protein: CASSLGPTGETQYF.

The V gene is TRBV7-9, the J gene TRBJ1-5; the D gene is possibly TRBD1 (6 bases). Germline V lookup: CDR1 SEHNR, CDR2 FQNEAQ (reference sequence). V lost 4 bases and J lost 9, with 19 bases in between. CDR3 length: 15 amino acids. The CDR3 sequence is CASSSGTNEIGPQHF. CDR3 in DNA: TGTGCCAGCAGCTCAGGGACAAACGAGATTGGGCCCCAGCATTTT.

The chain employs TRBV19 and TRBJ2-7, with D perhaps TRBD1 or TRBD2 (6 bases each). V was trimmed by 6 bases and J by 0 bases, leaving 9 bases between them. This CDR3 region has 13 residues. CDR1 and CDR2 from the germline V gene are LNHDA and SQIVND (reference sequence). CDR3 sequence reads: CASSWGASYEQYF. For the CDR3, the DNA is TGTGCCAGTAGCTGGGGGGCCTCCTACGAGCAGTACTTC.